The 18 T cell receptor beta chains below were found in one sample sequenced in a study of T cell responses to AZD1222 COVID-19 vaccine. Only in-frame clones appear in the TCRdb table, and some are missing; sequencing was by immunoSEQ multiplex PCR. The sample includes roughly 150,000 clones, just under 95% of them seen just once. The input for sequencing was peripheral blood, taken on day 0 of AZD1222 vaccination. The source of these receptors is an adult in good health.

The chain uses TRBV6-4 and TRBJ2-4, with D hard to call. Germline V gene sequence: CDR1 MRHNA, CDR2 SNTAGT. Between the trimmed V and J ends, which lost 4 bases and 6 bases, there was a span of 16 bases. The CDR3 spans 15 residues. The CDR3 loop is CASSVAMGSSNIQYF. The DNA for the CDR3 is TGTGCCAGCAGTGTGGCTATGGGTAGTTCAAACATTCAGTACTTC.

The chain has TRBV5-6 and TRBJ1-1, with 8 bases matching TRBD1. V shed 6 bases and J 6 bases; nucleotides not matched to a gene: 7. Germline V gives CDR1 SGHDT, CDR2 YYEEEE. CDR3 size: 13 residues. CDR3 in DNA: TGTGCCAGCACCTCCCAGGGGGCGCCTGAAGCTTTCTTT. Translating gives CASTSQGAPEAFF. The complete variable domain, with remaining parts taken from reference TRBV5-6 and TRBJ1-1, reads DAGVTQSPTHLIKTRGQQVTLRCSPKSGHDTVSWYQQALGQGPQFIFQYYEEEERQRGNFPDRFSGHQFPNYSSELNVNALLLGDSALYLCASTSQGAPEAFFGQGTRLTVV.

The chain carries TRBV9 and TRBJ2-2; TRBD1 matches 8 bases. The CDR3 is 15 amino acids. V lost 3 bases and J lost 4; bases outside the gene matches: 5. Germline V gene data show CDR1 as SGDLS and CDR2 as YYNGEE. CDR3 amino acids: CASSAHRGVTGELFF. The CDR3 DNA follows: TGTGCCAGCAGCGCCCACAGGGGGGTCACCGGGGAGCTGTTTTTT.

The V and J genes are TRBV7-9 and TRBJ2-3; 12 positions agree with TRBD2. From germline, CDR1 is SEHNR and CDR2 FQNEAQ (reference sequence). This CDR3 is 16 amino acids long. V shed 6 bases, J shed 0 bases, and the junction held 4 bases outside the gene matches. This chain's CDR3 is CASRASGRASTDTQYF. CDR3 DNA sequence: TGTGCCAGCAGAGCTAGCGGGAGGGCCAGCACAGATACGCAGTATTTT.

The chain employs TRBV2 and TRBJ1-2; D unresolved. Germline loops: CDR1 SNHLY, CDR2 FYNNEI. The CDR3 spans 14 residues. The germline V and J ends were trimmed by 6 bases and 5 bases, with 16 bases remaining between them. The CDR3 DNA follows: TGTGCCAGCAGAAACGATAGTGGCCTTTATGGCTACACCTTC. As protein: CASRNDSGLYGYTF.

The chain combines TRBV28 with TRBJ1-5; 9 nucleotides line up with TRBD1. The length of the CDR3 is 16 residues. Germline CDR1 and CDR2: MDHEN and SYDVKM. V gave up 8 bases and J gave up 0 bases; unmatched junction bases: 8. Here the CDR3 DNA reads TGTGCCAGCGGCCTGGACAGGGGCGATAGCAATCAGCCCCAGCATTTT. Residues: CASGLDRGDSNQPQHF. Based on the CDR3 plus reference TRBV28 and TRBJ1-5, the full variable domain is DVKVTQSSRYLVKRTGEKVFLECVQDMDHENMFWYRQDPGLGLRLIYFSYDVKMKEKGDIPEGYSVSREKKERFSLILESASTNQTSMYLCASGLDRGDSNQPQHFGDGTRLSIL.

The chain carries TRBV6-5 and TRBJ1-5, with D uncertain. The CDR3 contains 15 residues. Germline CDR1 reads MNHEY; CDR2 reads SVGAGI. V was clipped by 5 bases and J by 5 bases, with 16 bases between them. CDR3 loop: CASSTGPWRDQPQHF. CDR3 coding DNA: TGTGCCAGCAGTACCGGGCCATGGAGGGATCAGCCCCAGCATTTT.

The rearrangement links TRBV6-5 to TRBJ1-1, with D perhaps matching TRBD1 (5 bases). The germline gives CDR1 MNHEY, CDR2 SVGAGI. V shed 8 bases and J shed 0 bases, with 16 bases lying between them. The CDR3 spans 15 residues. The CDR3 here is CASAGRGAMNTEAFF. The CDR3 DNA follows: TGTGCCAGCGCGGGTAGGGGAGCGATGAACACTGAAGCTTTCTTT.

The rearrangement joins TRBV2 to TRBJ1-1, with 7 bases that match TRBD1. V lost 6 bases, J lost 0 bases, and 10 bases stayed unmatched. CDR3 length equals 16 residues. The V gene's germline CDR1 is SNHLY and CDR2 FYNNEI. CDR3 nucleotide sequence: TGTGCCAGCAGCGCCTCCGGGACAGCCATGAACACTGAAGCTTTCTTT. The encoded protein is CASSASGTAMNTEAFF.

The chain couples TRBV9 to TRBJ2-5; maybe TRBD2 (6 bases). Germline CDR1 SGDLS, CDR2 YYNGEE. The CDR3 loop spans 14 amino acids. V was trimmed by 4 bases and J by 0 bases, leaving 10 bases between them. This CDR3 is CASSYGGDQETQYF. CDR3 bases: TGTGCCAGCAGCTATGGAGGGGACCAAGAGACCCAGTACTTC. The whole variable domain, filled in from reference TRBV9 and TRBJ2-5, reads DSGVTQTPKHLITATGQRVTLRCSPRSGDLSVYWYQQSLDQGLQFLIQYYNGEERAKGNILERFSAQQFPDLHSELNLSSLELGDSALYFCASSYGGDQETQYFGPGTRLLVL.

The chain uses TRBV5-1 and TRBJ1-1; TRBD1 agrees at 7 bases. V trimming: 1 base; J trimming: 1 base; junction bases outside the gene matches: 4. CDR1 is SGHRS and CDR2 is YFSETQ in the germline V gene. There are 15 residues in the CDR3. Here the CDR3 DNA reads TGCGCCAGCAGCTTGAACAGGGGTGGGAACACTGAAGCTTTCTTT. This codes for CASSLNRGGNTEAFF.

The V call is TRBV6-5, the J call TRBJ1-1; 9 nucleotides line up with TRBD1. The CDR3 covers 14 residues. Germline values: CDR1 MNHEY, CDR2 SVGAGI. The V segment lost 2 bases and the J segment 5 bases; nucleotides outside the gene matches: 3. Here the CDR3 reads CASSYRTGETEAFF. CDR3 sequence (DNA): TGTGCCAGCAGTTACCGGACAGGGGAAACTGAAGCTTTCTTT.

This clone came up once. The CDR3 nucleotides read TGTGCCAGCAGCCGTTCCGGGACGGGGGATCGGGCCCAGTACTTC. It specifies CASSRSGTGDRAQYF. This chain connects TRBV5-4 to TRBJ2-5; possible D gene TRBD2, 6 bases. V was trimmed by 4 bases and J by 9 bases, leaving 22 bases between them. CDR3 length equals 15 residues. Germline V gene lookup returns CDR1 SGHNT and CDR2 YYREEE (reference sequence).

The genes are TRBV12-3 or TRBV12-4 and TRBJ2-1; D is undetermined. This CDR3 is built from 11 residues. Trimming took off 4 bases at V and 9 bases at J, with 7 bases between the two ends. CDR3 sequence: CASSWRGEQFF. Here the CDR3 DNA reads TGTGCCAGCAGTTGGCGAGGTGAGCAGTTCTTC.

The rearrangement joins TRBV28 to TRBJ2-7; D might be TRBD1 (5 bases). Germline V lookup: CDR1 MDHEN, CDR2 SYDVKM. The CDR3 is 12 amino acids. Trimming took off 7 bases at V and 0 bases at J, with 7 bases between the two ends. Here the CDR3 DNA reads TGTGCCAGCAAGCAGGGCTCCTACGAGCAGTACTTC. Translated, it gives CASKQGSYEQYF.

The V call is TRBV2, the J call TRBJ2-1; no firm D call. Germline values: CDR1 SNHLY, CDR2 FYNNEI. V was cut by 7 bases and J by 5 bases, with 18 bases left in between. The CDR3 is 15 residues long. CDR3 bases: TGTGCCAGCACCTCAAGGCATGCCGCAGACAATGAGCAGTTCTTC. Its translation: CASTSRHAADNEQFF.

The rearrangement links TRBV11-3 to TRBJ2-5, with 10 bases that match TRBD2. V trimming: 5 bases; J trimming: 5 bases; junction bases outside the gene matches: 8. Germline lookup yields CDR1 SGHNT and CDR2 YENEEA. The CDR3 has 15 amino acids. CDR3 region: CASSPSSGSGETQYF. CDR3 bases: TGTGCCAGCAGCCCCTCTAGCGGGAGCGGGGAGACCCAGTACTTC.

This rearrangement joins TRBV9 to TRBJ2-2; D unclear. This CDR3 comprises 13 residues. The V end lost 2 bases, the J end lost 5 bases, and 7 bases lay between the germline ends. The germline gives CDR1 SGDLS, CDR2 YYNGEE. The CDR3 sequence is CASSVTGTGELFF. CDR3 bases: TGTGCCAGCAGCGTTACCGGGACCGGGGAGCTGTTTTTT. Variable domain in full (rest from reference TRBV9 and TRBJ2-2): DSGVTQTPKHLITATGQRVTLRCSPRSGDLSVYWYQQSLDQGLQFLIQYYNGEERAKGNILERFSAQQFPDLHSELNLSSLELGDSALYFCASSVTGTGELFFGEGSRLTVL.